This T cell receptor (beta chain) is from a study of T cells in Graves' hyperthyroidism and ophthalmopathy. The trim removed 5 bases at V and 5 bases at J, leaving 9 bases unmatched. The CDR3 contains 15 residues. CDR1 SEHNR and CDR2 FQNEAQ come from the germline V gene (reference sequence). RNA transcripts were the template for amplifying TCR beta CDR3 regions. When the TCR CDR3 underwent first-round RT-PCR, the HTBI primer set was used. In TCRdb, the multiplex PCR reads were re-called with MiXCR into one record per CDR3 protein. In the table there are around 690,000 distinct CDR3 sequences, 20% to 25% of which are singletons.

Sequencing used blood. The TCR sequence derives from a man between 25 and 39 years old with Graves' ophthalmopathy. The chain recombines TRBV7-9 with TRBJ2-4, with 7 bases identical to TRBD1. The CDR3 nucleotides read TGTGCCAGCAGCGGTAAGGGGGCAGAAGAAAACATTCAGTACTTC. This codes for CASSGKGAEENIQYF.